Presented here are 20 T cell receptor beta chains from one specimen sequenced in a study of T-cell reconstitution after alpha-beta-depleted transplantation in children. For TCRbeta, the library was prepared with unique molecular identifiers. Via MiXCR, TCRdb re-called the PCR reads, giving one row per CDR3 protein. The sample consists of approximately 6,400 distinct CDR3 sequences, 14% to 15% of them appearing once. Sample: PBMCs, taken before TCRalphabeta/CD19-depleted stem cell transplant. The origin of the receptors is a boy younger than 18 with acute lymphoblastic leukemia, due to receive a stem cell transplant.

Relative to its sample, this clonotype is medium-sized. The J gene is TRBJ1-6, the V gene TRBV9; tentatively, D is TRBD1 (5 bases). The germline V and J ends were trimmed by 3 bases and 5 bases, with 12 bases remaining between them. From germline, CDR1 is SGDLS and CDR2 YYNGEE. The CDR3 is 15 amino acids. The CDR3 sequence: CASSALGLNNSPLHF. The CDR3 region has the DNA TGTGCCAGCAGCGCATTGGGACTGAATAATTCACCCCTCCACTTT.

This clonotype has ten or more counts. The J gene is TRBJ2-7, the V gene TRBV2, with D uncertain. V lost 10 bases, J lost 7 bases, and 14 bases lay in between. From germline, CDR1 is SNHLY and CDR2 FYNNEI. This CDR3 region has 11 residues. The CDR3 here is CATRFSGEQYF. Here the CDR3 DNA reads TGTGCCACCCGGTTTTCCGGGGAGCAGTACTTC.

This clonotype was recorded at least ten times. Here the CDR3 reads CASSGQGAYEQYF. As DNA, the CDR3 is TGTGCCAGCAGCGGACAGGGCGCCTACGAGCAGTACTTC. The chain uses TRBV9 and TRBJ2-7; 7 nucleotides line up with TRBD1. Per the germline V gene, CDR1 is SGDLS and CDR2 is YYNGEE. Trimming cost V 3 bases and J 2 bases; bases outside gene matches: 2. This CDR3 is 13 amino acids long.

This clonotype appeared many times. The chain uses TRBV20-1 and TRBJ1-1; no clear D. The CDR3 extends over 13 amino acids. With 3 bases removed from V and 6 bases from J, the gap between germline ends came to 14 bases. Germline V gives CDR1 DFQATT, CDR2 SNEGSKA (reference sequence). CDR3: CSARDGRTAEAFF. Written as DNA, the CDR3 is TGCAGTGCTAGGGACGGTCGTACGGCTGAAGCTTTCTTT.

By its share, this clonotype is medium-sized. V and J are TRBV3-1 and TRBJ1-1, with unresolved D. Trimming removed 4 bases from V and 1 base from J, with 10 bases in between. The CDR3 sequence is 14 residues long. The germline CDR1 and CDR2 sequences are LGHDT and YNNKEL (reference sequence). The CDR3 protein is CASSPLVRNTEAFF. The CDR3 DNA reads TGTGCCAGCAGCCCCCTAGTAAGGAACACTGAAGCTTTCTTT.

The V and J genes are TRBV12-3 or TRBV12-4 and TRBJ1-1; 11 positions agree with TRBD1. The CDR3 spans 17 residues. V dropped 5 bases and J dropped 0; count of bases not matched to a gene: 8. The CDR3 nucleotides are TGTGCCAGCAGTCCGGACAGGGGGCTAACCCTGAACACTGAAGCTTTCTTT. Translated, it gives CASSPDRGLTLNTEAFF.

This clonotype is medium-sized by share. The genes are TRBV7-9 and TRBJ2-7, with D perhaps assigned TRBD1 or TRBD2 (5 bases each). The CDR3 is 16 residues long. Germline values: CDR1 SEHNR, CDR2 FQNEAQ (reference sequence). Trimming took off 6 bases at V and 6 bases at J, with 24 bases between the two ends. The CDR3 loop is CASRPAPGREPGEQYF. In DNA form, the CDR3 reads TGTGCCAGCAGACCAGCCCCGGGACGGGAACCCGGCGAGCAGTACTTC.

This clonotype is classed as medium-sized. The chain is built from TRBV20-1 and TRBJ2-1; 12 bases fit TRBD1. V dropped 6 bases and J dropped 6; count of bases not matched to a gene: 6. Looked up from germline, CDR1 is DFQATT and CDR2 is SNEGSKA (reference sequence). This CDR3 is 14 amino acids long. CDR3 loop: CSAMRDRGRNEQFF. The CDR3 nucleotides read TGCAGTGCAATGCGGGACAGGGGGCGCAATGAGCAGTTCTTC.

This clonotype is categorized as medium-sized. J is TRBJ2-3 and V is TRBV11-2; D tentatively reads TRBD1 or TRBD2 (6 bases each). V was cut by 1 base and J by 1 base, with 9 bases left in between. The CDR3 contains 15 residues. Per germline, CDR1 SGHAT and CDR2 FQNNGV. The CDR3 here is CASSLGGAGTDTQYF. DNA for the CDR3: TGTGCCAGCAGCTTAGGGGGGGCGGGCACAGATACGCAGTATTTT.

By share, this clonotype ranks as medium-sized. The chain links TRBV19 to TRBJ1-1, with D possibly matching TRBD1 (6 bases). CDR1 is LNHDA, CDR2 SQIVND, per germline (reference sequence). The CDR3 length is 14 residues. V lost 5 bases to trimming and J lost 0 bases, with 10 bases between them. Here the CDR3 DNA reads TGTGCCAGTAGTCCGGACAGCTTGAACACTGAAGCTTTCTTT. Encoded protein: CASSPDSLNTEAFF.

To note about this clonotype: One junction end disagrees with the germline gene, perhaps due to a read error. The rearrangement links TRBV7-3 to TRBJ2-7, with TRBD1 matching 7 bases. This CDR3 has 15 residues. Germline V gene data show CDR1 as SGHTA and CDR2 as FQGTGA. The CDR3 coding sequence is TGTGCCAGCAGCTTAAAAGGGGGACAGAATTACGTGCAGTACTTC. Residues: CASSLKGGQNYVQYF.

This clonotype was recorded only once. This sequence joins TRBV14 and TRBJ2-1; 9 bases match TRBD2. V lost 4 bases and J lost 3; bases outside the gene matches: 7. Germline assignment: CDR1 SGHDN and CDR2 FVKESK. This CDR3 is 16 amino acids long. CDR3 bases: TGTGCCAGCAGCCCTCTTGTAGCGGGAGTCTACAATGAGCAGTTCTTC. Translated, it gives CASSPLVAGVYNEQFF.

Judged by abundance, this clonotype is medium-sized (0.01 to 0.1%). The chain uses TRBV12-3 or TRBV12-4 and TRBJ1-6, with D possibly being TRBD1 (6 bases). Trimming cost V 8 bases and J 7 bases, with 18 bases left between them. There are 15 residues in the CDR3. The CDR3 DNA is TGTGCCAGCGCCCGGGGGGGCAGGCCGAATTCACCCCTCCACTTT. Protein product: CASARGGRPNSPLHF.

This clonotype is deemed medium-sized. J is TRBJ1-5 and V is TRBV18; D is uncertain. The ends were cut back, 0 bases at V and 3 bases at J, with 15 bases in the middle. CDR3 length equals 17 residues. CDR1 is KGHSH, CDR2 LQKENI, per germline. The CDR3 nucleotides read TGTGCCAGCTCACCACCTGGCGGCACGGGCCTCAATCAGCCCCAGCATTTT. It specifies CASSPPGGTGLNQPQHF.

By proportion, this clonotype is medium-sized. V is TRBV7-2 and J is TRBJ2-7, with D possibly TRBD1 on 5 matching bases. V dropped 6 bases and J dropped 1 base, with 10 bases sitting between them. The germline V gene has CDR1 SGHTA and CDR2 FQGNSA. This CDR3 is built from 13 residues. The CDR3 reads CASRSRGSYEQYF. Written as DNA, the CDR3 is TGTGCCAGCAGATCTAGGGGTTCCTACGAGCAGTACTTC. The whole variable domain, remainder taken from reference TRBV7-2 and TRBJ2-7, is GAGVSQSPSNKVTEKGKDVELRCDPISGHTALYWYRQSLGQGLEFLIYFQGNSAPDKSGLPSDRFSAERTGGSVSTLTIQRTQQEDSAVYLCASRSRGSYEQYFGPGTRLTVT.

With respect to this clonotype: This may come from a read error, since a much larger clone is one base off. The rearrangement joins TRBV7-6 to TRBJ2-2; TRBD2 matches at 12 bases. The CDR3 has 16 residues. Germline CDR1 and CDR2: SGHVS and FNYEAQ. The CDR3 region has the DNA TGTGCCAGCAGCTTCCTAGCGGGGGGGCCCGACGGGGGGCTGTTTTTT. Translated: CASSFLAGGPDGGLFF.

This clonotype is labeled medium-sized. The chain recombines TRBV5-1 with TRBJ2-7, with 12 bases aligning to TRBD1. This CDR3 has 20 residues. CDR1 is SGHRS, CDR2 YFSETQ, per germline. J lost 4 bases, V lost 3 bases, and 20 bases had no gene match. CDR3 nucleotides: TGCGCCAGCAGCTCCCCCAACGGGACAGGGGGCATTAGCGGAGTATACGAGCAGTACTTC. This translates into CASSSPNGTGGISGVYEQYF.

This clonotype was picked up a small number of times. CDR3 sequence: CASSPGLAGAYEQYF. The DNA for the CDR3 is TGTGCCAGCAGCCCAGGACTAGCGGGAGCCTACGAGCAGTACTTC. The chain uses TRBV5-4 and TRBJ2-7, with 13 positions matching TRBD2. J lost 2 bases, V lost 4 bases, and 3 bases had no gene match. The CDR3 totals 15 residues. Per the germline V gene, CDR1 is SGHNT and CDR2 is YYREEE (reference sequence).

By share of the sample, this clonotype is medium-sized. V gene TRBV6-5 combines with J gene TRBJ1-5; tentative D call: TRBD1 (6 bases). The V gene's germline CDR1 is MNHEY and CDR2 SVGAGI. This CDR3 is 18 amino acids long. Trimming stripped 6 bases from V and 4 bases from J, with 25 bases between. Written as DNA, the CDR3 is TGTGCCAGCAGCCAAGGGCGGGGATCAGGGGCCCAGAATCAGCCCCAGCATTTT. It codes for CASSQGRGSGAQNQPQHF.

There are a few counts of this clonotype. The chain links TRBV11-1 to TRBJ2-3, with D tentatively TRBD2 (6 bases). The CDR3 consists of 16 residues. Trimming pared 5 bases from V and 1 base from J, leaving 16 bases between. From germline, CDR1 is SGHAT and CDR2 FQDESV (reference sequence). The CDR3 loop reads CASSQFLGGGTDTQYF. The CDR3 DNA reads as TGTGCCAGCAGCCAATTCCTCGGGGGAGGCACAGATACGCAGTATTTT.